A single sample gave rise to the 15 T cell receptor beta chains below, sequenced in a study of control samples from healthy donors and cancer patients. Clones were read by immunoSEQ multiplex PCR, and TCRdb kept only the in-frame ones, dropping some. The sample consists of about 49,000 clones, around 85% of them appearing once. Sequenced input: PBMCs. Source of these receptors: a woman aged 50 to 60 with lung cancer.

The rearrangement links TRBV5-4 to TRBJ2-5; no clear D gene. Trimming took off 0 bases at V and 0 bases at J, with 6 bases between the two ends. Germline V gene lookup returns CDR1 SGHNT and CDR2 YYREEE (reference sequence). This CDR3 contains 14 residues. The CDR3 here is CASSLGQNQETQYF. For the CDR3, the DNA is TGTGCCAGCAGCTTGGGGCAGAACCAAGAGACCCAGTACTTC.

V gene TRBV4-1 combines with J gene TRBJ2-7, with D perhaps matching TRBD2 (6 bases). This CDR3 has 16 amino acids. V was clipped by 4 bases and J by 2 bases, with 18 bases between them. Germline lookup yields CDR1 MGHRA and CDR2 YSYEKL. CDR3 residues: CASSPGGDSNPYEQYF. The CDR3 DNA reads as TGCGCCAGCAGCCCCGGCGGGGATTCTAACCCCTACGAGCAGTACTTC.

As regards this clone: Different DNA sequences within this sample yield the same CDR3. The rearrangement joins TRBV7-9 to TRBJ1-1, with TRBD1 as a possible D gene (5 bases). From germline, CDR1 is SEHNR and CDR2 FQNEAQ (reference sequence). The CDR3 consists of 13 residues. Trimming cost V 3 bases and J 4 bases, with 9 bases left between them. CDR3 nucleotides: TGTGCCAGCAGCTTTCAGGGAGGCACTGAAGCTTTCTTT. Its translation: CASSFQGGTEAFF.

Here the CDR3 reads CAWRDGNYGYTF. The CDR3 DNA follows: TGTGCCTGGAGGGACGGTAACTATGGCTACACCTTC. The chain is built from TRBV30 and TRBJ1-2, with unresolved D. Trimming removed 3 bases at V and 1 base at J, with 6 bases between. The CDR3 extends over 12 amino acids. Looked up from germline, CDR1 is GTSNPN and CDR2 is SVGIG (reference sequence).

The V call is TRBV19, the J call TRBJ1-5, with D maybe TRBD1 (5 bases). Germline CDR1 and CDR2: LNHDA and SQIVND (reference sequence). V was clipped by 0 bases and J by 1 base, with 10 bases between them. The CDR3 spans 16 residues. CDR3 DNA: TGTGCCAGTAGTATAGATCGGGGCGTGAGCAATCAGCCCCAGCATTTT. As protein: CASSIDRGVSNQPQHF.

The chain recombines TRBV2 with TRBJ1-1; unclear D gene. The V end lost 2 bases, the J end lost 5 bases, and 12 bases lay between the germline ends. The CDR3 totals 14 residues. From germline, CDR1 is SNHLY and CDR2 FYNNEI. The CDR3 spells CASSENQGSTEAFF. The CDR3 bases are TGTGCCAGCAGTGAAAATCAAGGGTCGACTGAAGCTTTCTTT.

The chain combines TRBV6-5 with TRBJ1-1; a weak D match, TRBD1 (5 bases). The germline gives CDR1 MNHEY, CDR2 SVGAGI. The CDR3 contains 13 residues. V was trimmed by 5 bases and J by 4 bases, leaving 11 bases between them. As DNA, the CDR3 is TGTGCCAGCAGTAGGGAGAGGGGCACTGAAGCTTTCTTT. It codes for CASSRERGTEAFF.

This rearrangement joins TRBV7-9 to TRBJ1-1; D is perhaps TRBD1 (6 bases). This CDR3 has 13 residues. V lost 8 bases and J lost 1, with 11 bases in between. Germline CDR1 SEHNR, CDR2 FQNEAQ (reference sequence). Here the CDR3 reads CASDQGRNTEAFF. The CDR3 region has the DNA TGTGCCAGCGACCAGGGGAGGAACACTGAAGCTTTCTTT.

The chain couples TRBV10-3 to TRBJ1-1; D is ambiguous. The CDR3 sequence is 12 residues long. V was cut by 3 bases and J by 3 bases, with 5 bases left in between. Germline values: CDR1 ENHRY, CDR2 SYGVKD. CDR3 nucleotide sequence: TGTGCCATCAGTGAAAGGGACACTGAAGCTTTCTTT. Translating gives CAISERDTEAFF.

The chain combines TRBV7-2 with TRBJ2-5; 8 nucleotides line up with TRBD1. The V and J ends lost 2 bases and 4 bases, in that order; junction bases with no gene match: 9. Germline-derived CDR1 and CDR2 are SGHTA and FQGNSA. The CDR3 covers 16 residues. CDR3 amino acids: CASSLSDRAGGETQYF. The CDR3 nucleotides are TGTGCCAGCAGCTTATCGGACAGGGCTGGAGGAGAGACCCAGTACTTC.

The rearrangement links TRBV9 to TRBJ1-1; D may be TRBD1 (5 bases). Trimming took off 3 bases at V and 2 bases at J, with 11 bases between the two ends. Germline lookup yields CDR1 SGDLS and CDR2 YYNGEE. The CDR3 has 14 amino acids. The CDR3 DNA follows: TGTGCCAGCAGCGCACGACAGACAAACACTGAAGCTTTCTTT. This sequence encodes CASSARQTNTEAFF.

The chain uses TRBV11-2 and TRBJ1-1; a possible D gene is TRBD1 (6 bases). The V and J ends lost 2 bases and 3 bases respectively, with 16 bases between them. The length of the CDR3 is 16 residues. CDR1 is SGHAT and CDR2 is FQNNGV in the germline V gene. This chain's CDR3 is CASSLPETGYDTEAFF. CDR3 bases: TGTGCCAGCAGCTTACCCGAAACAGGGTATGACACTGAAGCTTTCTTT.

With regard to this clone: Additional DNA sequences in this sample encode the identical CDR3. V usage is TRBV24-1 and J usage is TRBJ1-1; D may be TRBD1 (6 bases). CDR1 and CDR2 (germline): KGHDR, SFDVKD. Trimming took 6 bases from V and 5 from J, leaving 6 bases between them. This CDR3 has 11 amino acids. CDR3 in DNA: TGTGCCACCAGTAGGGGGACTGAAGCTTTCTTT. Amino acids: CATSRGTEAFF.

The rearrangement links TRBV19 to TRBJ1-1; 8 bases match TRBD1. The CDR3 is made up of 17 amino acids. V dropped 4 bases and J dropped 0; count of bases not matched to a gene: 10. Germline-derived CDR1 and CDR2 are LNHDA and SQIVND (reference sequence). This CDR3 is CASSTRQGTVVNTEAFF. The CDR3 bases are TGTGCCAGTAGTACTCGACAGGGGACCGTGGTGAACACTGAAGCTTTCTTT.

In this sample, this clone turned up once. The genes are TRBV28 and TRBJ1-3, with D uncertain. The germline V gene encodes CDR1 MDHEN and CDR2 SYDVKM. The CDR3 sequence is 12 residues long. V lost 3 bases to trimming and J lost 4 bases, with 4 bases between them. This chain's CDR3 is CASSFRGNTIYF. The CDR3 bases are TGTGCCAGCAGTTTCCGGGGAAACACCATATATTTT. Using reference TRBV28 and TRBJ1-3 for the parts outside the CDR3, the full variable domain is DVKVTQSSRYLVKRTGEKVFLECVQDMDHENMFWYRQDPGLGLRLIYFSYDVKMKEKGDIPEGYSVSREKKERFSLILESASTNQTSMYLCASSFRGNTIYFGEGSWLTVV.